The clone carrying this T cell receptor (beta chain) was seen a single time. What it binds is not known. The data were taken from a study of cytomegalovirus exposure and HLA in healthy donors. The CDR3 covers 21 residues. Germline V gene data show CDR1 as PRHDT and CDR2 as FYEKMQ (reference sequence). The V gene end was trimmed by 0 bases and the J gene end by 6 bases; junction bases not matched to a gene: 17. The protocol was immunoSEQ multiplex PCR, while the TCRdb copy is restricted to in-frame clones and leaves out a portion. The sample lists over 85,000 clones; 84% were seen once. Study-wide points: Cytomegalovirus-associated status was assigned to 150 to 200 TCR beta chains. A few chains tied to CMV proved CMV antigen-specific in vitro. The finding came from a later analysis; first-cohort TCR clusters tended to co-occur in the approximately 120 validation repertoires.

Sequenced material: PBMCs. This chain links TRBV13 with TRBJ2-3; TRBD2 aligns across 14 bases. The receptor comes from a woman aged 18-29 years in good health and CMV-seropositive. CDR3 loop: CASSLGPRHPGLAGVRDTQYF. The CDR3 DNA reads TGTGCCAGCAGCTTAGGCCCCCGGCACCCGGGACTAGCGGGGGTCAGGGATACGCAGTATTTT.